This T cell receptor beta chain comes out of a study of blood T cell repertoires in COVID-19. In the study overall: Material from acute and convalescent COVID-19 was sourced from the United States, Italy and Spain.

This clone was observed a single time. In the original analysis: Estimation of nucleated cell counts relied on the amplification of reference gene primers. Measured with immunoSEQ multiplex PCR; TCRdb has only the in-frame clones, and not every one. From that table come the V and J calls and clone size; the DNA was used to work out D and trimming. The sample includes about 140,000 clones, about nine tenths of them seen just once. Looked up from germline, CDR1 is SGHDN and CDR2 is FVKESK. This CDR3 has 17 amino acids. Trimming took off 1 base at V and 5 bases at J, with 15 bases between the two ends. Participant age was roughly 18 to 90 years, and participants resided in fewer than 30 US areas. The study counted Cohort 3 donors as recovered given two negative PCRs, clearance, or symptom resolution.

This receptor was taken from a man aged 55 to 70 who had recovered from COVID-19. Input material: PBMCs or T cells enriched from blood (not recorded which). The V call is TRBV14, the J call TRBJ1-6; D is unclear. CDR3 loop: CASSQGGRIWNNSPLHF. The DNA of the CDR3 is TGTGCCAGCAGCCAAGGAGGGAGAATTTGGAATAATTCACCCCTCCACTTT.